These T cell receptor beta chains were read from a single sample in a study of cytomegalovirus exposure and HLA in healthy donors. Only in-frame clones appear in the TCRdb table, and some are missing; sequencing was by immunoSEQ multiplex PCR. The table has around 110,000 clones, 9% to 10% seen once. Sequenced input: PBMCs. The receptors originated from a man aged 25-45 years in good health and CMV-seronegative. Each CDR3 is given with its conserved first and last residue. The D gene is left open where the match is weak. For some rows the clone size is stated as once, few or many, or as a class when expanded; others skip it.

CDR3 length	V gene	clone size	J gene	D gene	CDR3 protein	CDR3 DNA
15	TRBV7-8	-	TRBJ1-5	-	CASSPQGAVNQPQHF	TGTGCCAGCAGCCCACAAGGGGCCGTCAATCAGCCCCAGCATTTT
15	TRBV5-5	few	TRBJ1-5	-	CASSLDTGDNQPQHF	TGTGCCAGCAGTCTCGACACCGGCGACAATCAGCCCCAGCATTTT
13	TRBV5-1	-	TRBJ2-1	-	CASSIPRDNEQFF	TGCGCCAGCAGCATCCCCAGGGACAATGAGCAGTTCTTC
13	TRBV6-4	-	TRBJ2-7	-	CASSDSNEGVQYF	TGTGCCAGCAGTGACTCGAATGAGGGGGTGCAGTACTTC
16	TRBV27	-	TRBJ2-3	TRBD2	CASSLGLAGPTDTQYF	TGTGCCAGCAGTTTAGGCCTAGCGGGTCCCACAGATACGCAGTATTTT
12	TRBV4-1	-	TRBJ2-4	-	CASSQELGVQYF	TGCGCCAGCAGCCAAGAATTGGGAGTTCAGTACTTC
15	TRBV5-1	few	TRBJ1-4	-	CASSPIGGHYEKLFF	TGCGCCAGCAGCCCAATCGGGGGGCATTATGAAAAACTGTTTTTT
11	TRBV7-9	few	TRBJ2-1	-	CASSSGGEQFF	TGTGCCAGCAGCTCCGGCGGTGAGCAGTTCTTC
14	TRBV28	few	TRBJ2-7	TRBD2	CASSFGGRTYEQYF	TGTGCCAGCAGTTTTGGCGGGAGGACATACGAGCAGTACTTC
15	TRBV19	-	TRBJ2-1	TRBD1	CASSKRQGAYNEQFF	TGTGCCAGTAGTAAACGACAGGGGGCTTACAATGAGCAGTTCTTC
17	TRBV28	-	TRBJ2-1	-	CASTETGSDVYYNEQFF	TGTGCCAGCACCGAAACAGGGAGCGACGTCTACTACAATGAGCAGTTCTTC
16	TRBV11-2	few	TRBJ1-1	-	CASSLVRVGMNTEAFF	TGTGCCAGCAGCTTAGTGAGGGTGGGGATGAACACTGAAGCTTTCTTT
16	TRBV7-9	few	TRBJ2-3	-	CASGSNRNQVTDTQYF	TGTGCCAGCGGGTCCAACAGAAATCAAGTCACAGATACGCAGTATTTT
13	TRBV18	-	TRBJ1-2	TRBD1	CASSSQGVYGYTF	TGTGCCAGCTCGTCTCAGGGGGTATATGGCTACACCTTC
16	TRBV6-6	few	TRBJ2-7	TRBD2	CASSRAGTSGTYEQYF	TGTGCCAGCAGTAGAGCCGGTACTAGCGGGACATACGAGCAGTACTTC
14	TRBV5-1	-	TRBJ2-1	-	CASSLALVSNEQFF	TGCGCCAGCAGCTTGGCCCTAGTTAGCAATGAGCAGTTCTTC
15	TRBV4-1	-	TRBJ2-1	TRBD2	CASSLRTSGGLPQFF	TGCGCCAGCAGTCTAAGGACTAGCGGGGGGCTTCCGCAGTTCTTC
16	TRBV19	-	TRBJ1-6	TRBD1	CASSRPGQPYNSPLHF	TGTGCCAGTAGTAGACCGGGACAGCCCTATAATTCACCCCTCCACTTT
14	TRBV7-9	-	TRBJ2-3	TRBD1	CASNSQGGGDTQYF	TGTGCCAGCAACTCACAGGGGGGCGGAGATACGCAGTATTTT
12	TRBV28	-	TRBJ2-7	-	CASSLRGHEQYF	TGTGCCAGCAGTTTACGGGGTCACGAGCAGTACTTC
17	TRBV5-1	-	TRBJ1-2	-	CASSLVAGNSDGYGYTF	TGCGCCAGCAGCTTGGTGGCCGGGAACAGCGACGGCTATGGCTACACCTTC
12	TRBV29-1	few	TRBJ1-4	-	CSAISLNEKLFF	TGCAGCGCTATTAGTTTGAACGAGAAACTGTTTTTT
14	TRBV30	-	TRBJ2-7	TRBD1	CAWSVPGGSDEQYF	TGTGCCTGGAGTGTTCCAGGGGGCTCGGACGAGCAGTACTTC
12	TRBV12-5	-	TRBJ2-3	-	CASGLDLDTQYF	TGTGCTAGTGGTTTGGATCTGGATACGCAGTATTTT
14	TRBV11-3	-	TRBJ1-1	-	CASSSPAVNTEAFF	TGTGCCAGCAGCTCCCCTGCGGTGAACACTGAAGCTTTCTTT
15	TRBV5-1	-	TRBJ2-5	TRBD1	CASSLGGQGSETQYF	TGCGCCAGCAGCTTGGGGGGACAGGGCTCAGAGACCCAGTACTTC
15	TRBV9	few	TRBJ2-1	-	CASSVGGLGYNEQFF	TGTGCCAGCAGCGTAGGGGGGCTGGGCTACAATGAGCAGTTCTTC
20	TRBV5-1	-	TRBJ1-6	-	CASSLDGRRRANSYNSPLHF	TGCGCCAGCAGCTTGGATGGACGGAGGCGAGCAAACTCCTATAATTCACCCCTCCACTTT
16	TRBV7-9	-	TRBJ1-2	-	CASSLAGTNGDYGYTF	TGTGCCAGCAGCTTAGCGGGGACAAATGGGGACTATGGCTACACCTTC
16	TRBV9	few	TRBJ2-1	TRBD2	CASSSRTSGRAGEQFF	TGTGCCAGCAGCTCCCGGACTAGCGGGAGGGCAGGGGAGCAGTTCTTC
20	TRBV5-1	-	TRBJ2-1	TRBD2	CASSLTSGQPKLGSYNEQFF	TGCGCCAGCAGCTTGACTAGCGGGCAGCCGAAGTTAGGCTCCTACAATGAGCAGTTCTTC
12	TRBV7-9	few	TRBJ2-5	-	CASSFDRETQYF	TGTGCCAGCAGCTTCGACAGGGAGACCCAGTACTTC
16	TRBV5-1	few	TRBJ2-1	-	CASSLDDPGIPNEQFF	TGCGCCAGCAGCTTGGACGACCCAGGGATCCCAAATGAGCAGTTCTTC
13	TRBV27	-	TRBJ1-2	-	CASSLSGQKGYTF	TGTGCCAGCAGTTTATCGGGGCAGAAAGGCTACACCTTC
17	TRBV7-8	few	TRBJ1-6	TRBD1	CASSLTGTGVYNSPLHF	TGTGCCAGCAGCTTAACCGGGACAGGGGTTTATAATTCACCCCTCCACTTT
17	TRBV7-9	few	TRBJ1-1	TRBD1	CATKPSGDRRMNTEAFF	TGTGCCACCAAGCCTTCGGGGGACAGGCGGATGAACACTGAAGCTTTCTTT
16	TRBV6-5	few	TRBJ1-6	-	CASSYSQGMKNSPLHF	TGTGCCAGCAGTTACTCGCAGGGGATGAAAAATTCACCCCTCCACTTT
15	TRBV6-6	few	TRBJ1-1	-	CASSYSRTVNTEAFF	TGTGCCAGCAGTTACTCAAGGACAGTGAACACTGAAGCTTTCTTT
18	TRBV12-5	-	TRBJ2-7	TRBD1	CASGLVVGQGQSSYEQYF	TGTGCTAGTGGTTTGGTCGTTGGACAGGGTCAGAGCTCCTACGAGCAGTACTTC
13	TRBV10-1	few	TRBJ1-5	TRBD1	CASSSQGGQPQHF	TGCGCCAGCAGCTCTCAGGGGGGTCAGCCCCAGCATTTT
15	TRBV9	few	TRBJ2-7	TRBD1	CASSYGTGNSYEQYF	TGTGCCAGCAGCTACGGGACAGGGAACTCCTACGAGCAGTACTTC
16	TRBV9	few	TRBJ2-5	TRBD2	CASSVVLAGGQETQYF	TGTGCCAGCAGCGTAGTTCTAGCGGGGGGGCAAGAGACCCAGTACTTC
17	TRBV7-2	-	TRBJ2-2	TRBD2	CASSAPLAGLNTGELFF	TGTGCCAGCAGCGCCCCACTAGCGGGACTTAACACCGGGGAGCTGTTTTTT
13	TRBV5-4	few	TRBJ1-2	-	CASSFVSDYGYTF	TGTGCCAGCAGCTTCGTATCAGACTATGGCTACACCTTC
15	TRBV5-8	once	TRBJ2-3	TRBD2	CASSSTSGSTDTQYF	TGTGCCAGCAGCTCGACTAGCGGTAGCACAGATACGCAGTATTTT
12	TRBV7-9	-	TRBJ1-4	-	CAIPTGVDELFF	TGTGCCATCCCCACGGGGGTTGATGAACTGTTTTTT
15	TRBV18	-	TRBJ2-7	TRBD1	CASSPLAGTVYEQYF	TGTGCCAGCTCACCCTTGGCCGGGACAGTTTACGAGCAGTACTTC
19	TRBV28	-	TRBJ1-5	TRBD1	CASKASLGTEMYSNQPQHF	TGTGCCAGCAAAGCTTCCCTCGGGACAGAAATGTATAGCAATCAGCCCCAGCATTTT
16	TRBV14	few	TRBJ1-1	-	CASSLYHQGLNTEAFF	TGTGCCAGCAGCCTCTATCACCAAGGACTTAACACTGAAGCTTTCTTT
15	TRBV7-3	few	TRBJ2-1	-	CASSLGSASYNEQFF	TGTGCCAGCAGCTTAGGTAGCGCCTCCTACAATGAGCAGTTCTTC
15	TRBV19	-	TRBJ1-5	-	CASSMGGRINQPQHF	TGTGCCAGTAGTATGGGAGGACGGATCAATCAGCCCCAGCATTTT